The 21 T cell receptor beta chains in this list originate from one sample, sequenced in a study of T-cell memory formation after mild COVID-19 (TCRdb year 2021). Library preparation was by 5' RACE. The instrument given in TCRdb is Illumina NovaSeq 6000. TCRdb reran the public reads through fastp at Q25 and MiXCR, keeping productive beta chains. All rows with the same CDR3 protein become a single entry with the most common DNA and genes. The sample yields hundreds of thousands of distinct CDR3 sequences; around 15% were counted once. The ten largest clones capture about a fifth of the sample. Material for sequencing was PBMCs or a T cell subset sorted from them (not recorded which). These receptors all come from a man between 18 and 35 years old who had mild COVID-19 (a few samples of this study predate the infection). The sample titles of this study are shuffled in the database, so cell type and time point are left out; the donor was told from shared clones.

This clonotype showed up just a few times. This chain uses TRBV6-2 or TRBV6-3 with TRBJ1-3, with D unresolved. This CDR3 is built from 13 residues. Germline assignment: CDR1 MNHEY and CDR2 SVGEGT. Trimming left V 9 bases short and J 0 bases short, with 9 bases between. The CDR3 sequence: CASATSSGNTIYF. DNA of the CDR3: TGTGCCAGTGCCACCTCCTCTGGAAACACCATATATTTT.

This clonotype has at least ten counts. The genes are TRBV5-1 and TRBJ2-2; D is unresolved. CDR3 size: 13 residues. Germline V gives CDR1 SGHRS, CDR2 YFSETQ. The V gene lost 1 base and the J gene lost 4 bases, with 5 bases spanning the gap. The CDR3 nucleotides read TGCGCCAGCAGCTTGATGGGCACCGGGGAGCTGTTTTTT. Its protein is CASSLMGTGELFF.

This clonotype was observed many times. The gene calls are TRBV25-1 and TRBJ2-7, with TRBD1 matching 7 bases. Unmatched junction bases numbered 5, after V lost 5 bases and J lost 1 base. Germline CDR1 reads MGHDK; CDR2 reads SYGVNS. CDR3 length equals 14 residues. The CDR3, as DNA: TGTGCCAGCAGTCCTTGGGACAGTTCCTACGAGCAGTACTTC. It specifies CASSPWDSSYEQYF.

This clonotype was seen repeatedly, ten times or more. J is TRBJ2-1 and V is TRBV29-1, with 7 bases aligning to TRBD1. Germline V gene data show CDR1 as SQVTM and CDR2 as ANQGSEA. The CDR3 is made up of 13 amino acids. J gave up 7 bases and V 4 bases, and 7 bases lay outside the gene matches. CDR3: CSVGQGDNNEQFF. The CDR3 coding sequence is TGCAGCGTTGGCCAGGGGGATAATAATGAGCAGTTCTTC.

V and J are TRBV5-5 and TRBJ2-1; 7 bases map to TRBD2. Looked up from germline, CDR1 is SGHKS and CDR2 is YYEKEE (reference sequence). This CDR3 is built from 16 residues. V lost 1 base, J lost 5 bases, and 9 bases stayed unmatched. Written as DNA, the CDR3 is TGTGCCAGCAGCTTGATGGGGAGCCGGGGGGACAATGAGCAGTTCTTC. Residues: CASSLMGSRGDNEQFF.

The V and J genes are TRBV7-6 and TRBJ1-4, with D perhaps matching TRBD1 (5 bases). Germline CDR1 is SGHVS and CDR2 is FNYEAQ. The length of the CDR3 is 14 residues. Trimming left V 2 bases short and J 10 bases short, with 14 bases between. DNA of the CDR3: TGTGCCAGCAGCTTAAGGGCGGGGGGGACAAAACTGTTTTTT. The encoded protein is CASSLRAGGTKLFF.

This clonotype was observed a few times. This chain links TRBV3-1 with TRBJ2-2, with D possibly being TRBD2 (5 bases). Germline lookup yields CDR1 LGHDT and CDR2 YNNKEL (reference sequence). The CDR3 spans 16 residues. V lost 4 bases to trimming and J lost 6 bases, with 18 bases between them. The DNA of the CDR3 is TGTGCCAGCAGCCCGCTGGCCAGCGTCGGGGCCGGGGAGCTGTTTTTT. Its translation is CASSPLASVGAGELFF. Full variable domain (missing parts from reference TRBV3-1 and TRBJ2-2): DTAVSQTPKYLVTQMGNDKSIKCEQNLGHDTMYWYKQDSKKFLKIMFSYNNKELIINETVPNRFSPKSPDKAHLNLHINSLELGDSAVYFCASSPLASVGAGELFFGEGSRLTVL.

This clonotype was detected many times. This chain links TRBV20-1 with TRBJ1-4; D call uncertain. Trimming pared 5 bases from V and 5 bases from J, leaving 12 bases between. CDR1 is DFQATT and CDR2 is SNEGSKA in the germline V gene (reference sequence). This CDR3 region has 13 residues. The CDR3 DNA sequence: TGCAGTGCTTGGCCGACACGGAATGAAAAACTGTTTTTT. Its translation: CSAWPTRNEKLFF.

The rearrangement uses TRBV6-2 or TRBV6-3 and TRBJ2-1, with D possibly TRBD2 on 6 matching bases. Germline lookup yields CDR1 MNHEY and CDR2 SVGEGT. This CDR3 has 14 amino acids. The V end was cut by 8 bases, the J end by 4 bases, with 15 bases between. CDR3 in DNA: TGTGCCAGCGCAACATGGGGAGGATACAATGAGCAGTTCTTC. This codes for CASATWGGYNEQFF.

This clonotype was observed a handful of times. The chain combines TRBV5-6 with TRBJ1-4; 9 bases map to TRBD1. Germline assignment: CDR1 SGHDT and CDR2 YYEEEE. The CDR3 consists of 15 residues. J lost 6 bases, V lost 4 bases, and 7 bases had no gene match. The DNA for the CDR3 is TGTGCCAGCAGCCCAGGGACAGGGACGGATGAAAAACTGTTTTTT. Encoded protein: CASSPGTGTDEKLFF.

This clonotype was observed many times. This chain links TRBV7-2 with TRBJ1-3; D call uncertain. Trimming pared 2 bases from V and 8 bases from J, leaving 13 bases between. This CDR3 is built from 14 residues. Germline V CDR1 and CDR2: SGHTA, FQGNSA. CDR3 sequence: CASSLSPAADTIYF. The DNA of the CDR3 is TGTGCCAGCAGCTTATCGCCGGCGGCGGACACCATATATTTT.

This sequence joins TRBV6-2 or TRBV6-3 and TRBJ2-7; either TRBD1 or TRBD2 may fit D (5 bases each). Looked up from germline, CDR1 is MNHEY and CDR2 is SVGEGT. The CDR3 contains 15 residues. V gave up 0 bases and J gave up 1 base, with 10 bases separating them. CDR3 region: CASSYSGDGSYEQYV. In nucleotides, the CDR3 is TGTGCCAGCAGTTACTCGGGGGACGGTTCCTACGAGCAGTACGTC.

The rearrangement links TRBV12-3 or TRBV12-4 to TRBJ1-5, with D uncertain. V lost 6 bases to trimming and J lost 5 bases, with 14 bases between them. The CDR3 is made up of 14 amino acids. CDR3 nucleotide sequence: TGTGCCAGCAGCACGGTCACATCGGATCAGCCCCAGCATTTT. Translation: CASSTVTSDQPQHF.

This clonotype was seen only a few times. The rearrangement uses TRBV20-1 and TRBJ1-1, with D possibly matching TRBD1 (5 bases). Trimming shortened V by 6 bases and J by 0 bases, and 11 bases separated the two germline ends. Germline V lookup: CDR1 DFQATT, CDR2 SNEGSKA (reference sequence). The CDR3 is 13 residues long. DNA of the CDR3: TGCAGTGCGAGGACACGCATGAACACTGAAGCTTTCTTT. It is translated as CSARTRMNTEAFF.

This clonotype has at least ten counts. This chain connects TRBV5-1 to TRBJ2-7, with TRBD2 matching 8 bases. V lost 4 bases, J lost 5 bases, and 14 bases stayed unmatched. CDR3 length equals 16 residues. Germline lookup yields CDR1 SGHRS and CDR2 YFSETQ. CDR3 in DNA: TGCGCCAGCAGCCCGGGACTTAGCGGGGCTCACCACGAGCAGTACTTC. This gives the protein CASSPGLSGAHHEQYF.

The V gene is TRBV6-1, the J gene TRBJ2-7; no reliable D call. V lost 1 base and J lost 2, with 9 bases in between. The CDR3 covers 14 residues. Germline values: CDR1 MNHNS, CDR2 SASEGT. As DNA, the CDR3 is TGTGCCAGCAGTGAAGAACGGATGGCCTACGAGCAGTACTTC. Amino acid sequence: CASSEERMAYEQYF.

The rearrangement links TRBV6-5 to TRBJ1-5; 10 bases fit TRBD1. The germline V gene encodes CDR1 MNHEY and CDR2 SVGAGI. This CDR3 contains 14 residues. V was pared by 6 bases and J by 9 bases, with 8 bases of the junction left unmatched. The CDR3: CASSQDRGLWPQHF. In DNA form, the CDR3 reads TGTGCCAGCAGCCAAGACAGGGGGCTGTGGCCCCAGCATTTT.

This rearrangement joins TRBV20-1 to TRBJ2-5; 9 bases are a match to TRBD2. V lost 0 bases to trimming and J lost 2 bases; unmatched junction nucleotides: 13. CDR1 DFQATT and CDR2 SNEGSKA come from the germline V gene (reference sequence). There are 18 residues in the CDR3. This CDR3 is CSARDLLAGGFTQETQYF. CDR3 DNA sequence: TGCAGTGCTAGAGATTTGTTGGCGGGGGGGTTCACACAAGAGACCCAGTACTTC.

The J gene is TRBJ2-3, the V gene TRBV4-1, with TRBD1 as a possible D gene (6 bases). Germline lookup yields CDR1 MGHRA and CDR2 YSYEKL. The CDR3 covers 16 residues. Trimming removed 4 bases at V and 2 bases at J, with 16 bases between. The CDR3 reads CASSPTGRGYTDTQYF. DNA of the CDR3: TGCGCCAGCAGCCCCACCGGCAGGGGTTACACAGATACGCAGTATTTT.

In this sample, this clonotype turned up a few times. The chain links TRBV5-1 to TRBJ2-5; maybe TRBD1 (6 bases). This CDR3 is built from 16 residues. V was shortened by 3 bases and J by 2 bases, with 17 bases between the two germline ends. Germline V lookup: CDR1 SGHRS, CDR2 YFSETQ. The CDR3 DNA sequence: TGCGCCAGCAGCTCGATTCCGGGACAACTACAAGAGACCCAGTACTTC. Its protein is CASSSIPGQLQETQYF. The full variable domain, its missing parts supplied by reference TRBV5-1 and TRBJ2-5, is KAGVTQTPRYLIKTRGQQVTLSCSPISGHRSVSWYQQTPGQGLQFLFEYFSETQRNKGNFPGRFSGRQFSNSRSEMNVSTLELGDSALYLCASSSIPGQLQETQYFGPGTRLLVL.

This clonotype was seen repeatedly, ten times or more. One end of the junction varies from germline; a read error may be responsible. The V gene is TRBV5-1, the J gene TRBJ1-2; the D is unclear. The germline CDR1 and CDR2 sequences are SGHRS and YFSETQ. The CDR3 contains 11 residues. Written as DNA, the CDR3 is TGTGCCAGCAGCAGCTCGGGGGGCTACACCTTC. It yields the protein CASSSSGGYTF.